This TCR beta chain was retrieved from a study of cytomegalovirus exposure and HLA in healthy donors. Regarding this clone: Its cognate antigen is unknown.

This CDR3 is built from 14 residues. V lost 6 bases and J lost 4, with 15 bases in between. CDR1 is MNHEY and CDR2 is SVGAGI in the germline V gene. This table comes from immunoSEQ multiplex PCR, and its TCRdb copy is limited to in-frame clones, with some not included. The sample holds about 240,000 clones, about 90% seen once. Findings of the study overall: Associated with cytomegalovirus, according to the listing, were around 160 TCR beta chains.

Sequences were obtained from PBMCs. The receptor's source is a woman aged 30 to 39 in good health and CMV-seropositive. V usage is TRBV6-5 and J usage is TRBJ1-1; a weak D match, TRBD1 (6 bases). CDR3 in DNA: TGTGCCAGCAGACAACTACAGGGTCCCACTGAAGCTTTCTTT. It specifies CASRQLQGPTEAFF.